This passage covers 10 T cell receptor beta chains from one sample sequenced in a study of cytomegalovirus exposure and HLA in healthy donors. PCR amplification relied on 60 Vbeta primers (plus 13 Jbeta primers). Method: immunoSEQ multiplex PCR; TCRdb's copy keeps in-frame clones and lacks some. The repertoire holds over 100,000 clones, around three quarters seen once, with 4% to 5% in the top ten. Sequencing was carried out using PBMCs. These receptors came from a male donor in good health and CMV-seropositive.

The chain's CDR3 is CATSSNSGATNEKLFF. Here the CDR3 DNA reads TGTGCCACCAGCAGCAACTCAGGTGCAACTAATGAAAAACTGTTTTTT. This chain uses TRBV15 with TRBJ1-4, with D uncertain. Trimming stripped 3 bases from V and 0 bases from J, with 11 bases between. This CDR3 is built from 16 residues. Germline assignment: CDR1 LNHNV and CDR2 YYDKDF (reference sequence).

This rearrangement joins TRBV6-5 to TRBJ1-3; TRBD1 is a possible D gene (6 bases). Germline loops: CDR1 MNHEY, CDR2 SVGAGI. V shed 7 bases and J shed 4 bases, with 11 bases lying between them. The CDR3 is 13 amino acids. The CDR3 loop is CASIRQEGNTIYF. Written as DNA, the CDR3 is TGTGCCAGCATCCGACAGGAGGGAAACACCATATATTTT.

V usage is TRBV5-4 and J usage is TRBJ1-3; D is unresolved. There are 14 residues in the CDR3. V was clipped by 4 bases and J by 0 bases, with 8 bases between them. Germline V CDR1 and CDR2: SGHNT, YYREEE (reference sequence). The CDR3 loop is CASSLKTSGNTIYF. CDR3 sequence (DNA): TGTGCCAGCAGCCTAAAAACCTCTGGAAACACCATATATTTT.

The rearrangement links TRBV6-5 to TRBJ2-1; no reliable D call. Trimming shortened V by 2 bases and J by 9 bases, and 8 bases separated the two germline ends. The CDR3 runs 12 residues. The germline V gene has CDR1 MNHEY and CDR2 SVGAGI. Here the CDR3 DNA reads TGTGCCAGCAGTTACAGGCCAGGTGAGCAGTTCTTC. Translation gives CASSYRPGEQFF.

With respect to this clone: A read error may account for a junction end that differs from germline. The V and J genes are TRBV13 and TRBJ2-6; TRBD1 might be the D (5 bases). The CDR3 length is 16 residues. The germline gives CDR1 PRHDT, CDR2 FYEKMQ (reference sequence). CDR3 sequence: CASSTGQFSGANGLTF. Written as DNA, the CDR3 is TGTGCCAGCAGCACAGGCCAGTTCTCTGGGGCCAACGGCCTGACTTTC.

The chain combines TRBV25-1 with TRBJ1-2; 9 nucleotides line up with TRBD1. The length of the CDR3 is 14 residues. The trim removed 2 bases at V and 8 bases at J, leaving 6 bases unmatched. Germline V gene data show CDR1 as MGHDK and CDR2 as SYGVNS. The CDR3 protein is CASSEPGTGYGYTF. CDR3 DNA: TGTGCCAGCAGTGAACCCGGGACAGGGTACGGCTACACCTTC.

Concerning this clone: The junction departs from germline at one end; a sequencing error may be responsible. CDR3 sequence reads: CVSTPGTGFHEQYF. The CDR3, as DNA: TGTGTCAGCACCCCCGGGACAGGGTTTCACGAGCAGTACTTC. This sequence joins TRBV2 and TRBJ2-7; TRBD1 agrees at 9 bases. This CDR3 is built from 14 residues. The germline V gene encodes CDR1 SNHLY and CDR2 FYNNEI.

Comments on this clone: At the DNA level, this CDR3 is encoded by other sequences in the same sample as well. The genes are TRBV30 and TRBJ2-5; 7 bases align to TRBD2. The CDR3 extends over 12 amino acids. V lost 4 bases, J lost 1 base, and 0 bases stayed unmatched. CDR1 GTSNPN and CDR2 SVGIG come from the germline V gene (reference sequence). CDR3 bases: TGTGCCTGGACTAGCGGCCAAGAGACCCAGTACTTC. Encoded protein: CAWTSGQETQYF.

The chain employs TRBV14 and TRBJ2-3; D call uncertain. From germline, CDR1 is SGHDN and CDR2 FVKESK. The CDR3 spans 14 residues. With 0 bases removed from V and 2 bases from J, the gap between germline ends came to 6 bases. The CDR3 loop is CASSQDRATDTQYF. For the CDR3, the DNA is TGTGCCAGCAGCCAAGATCGAGCCACAGATACGCAGTATTTT.

This sequence joins TRBV9 and TRBJ2-7, with D perhaps matching TRBD2 (7 bases). The CDR3 runs to 15 residues. Trimming took off 3 bases at V and 4 bases at J, with 17 bases between the two ends. CDR1 SGDLS and CDR2 YYNGEE come from the germline V gene. CDR3 DNA sequence: TGTGCCAGCAGCGAGGGGGGGGAGGGCCTTTACGAGCAGTACTTC. The encoded protein is CASSEGGEGLYEQYF.